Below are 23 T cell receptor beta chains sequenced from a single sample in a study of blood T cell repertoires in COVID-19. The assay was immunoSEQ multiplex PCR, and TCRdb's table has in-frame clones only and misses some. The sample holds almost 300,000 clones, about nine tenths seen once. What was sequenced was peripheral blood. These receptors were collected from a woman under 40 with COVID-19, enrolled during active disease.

DNA of the CDR3: TGTGCCAGCAGATATTCAGGGCATAGCAATCAGCCCCAGCATTTT. It translates to CASRYSGHSNQPQHF. This chain connects TRBV27 to TRBJ1-5; possible D gene TRBD1, 5 bases. Trimming shortened V by 6 bases and J by 0 bases, and 12 bases separated the two germline ends. In germline, CDR1 is MNHEY, CDR2 SMNVEV (reference sequence). CDR3 length: 15 amino acids.

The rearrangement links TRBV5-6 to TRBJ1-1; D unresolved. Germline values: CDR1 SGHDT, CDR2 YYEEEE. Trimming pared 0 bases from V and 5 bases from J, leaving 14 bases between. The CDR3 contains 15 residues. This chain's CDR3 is CASSLANGGGTEAFF. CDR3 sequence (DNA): TGTGCCAGCAGCTTGGCCAACGGAGGTGGGACTGAAGCTTTCTTT.

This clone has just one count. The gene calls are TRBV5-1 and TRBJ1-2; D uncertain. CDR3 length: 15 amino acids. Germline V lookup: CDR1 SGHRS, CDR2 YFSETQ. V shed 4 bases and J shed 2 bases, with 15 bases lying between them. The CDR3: CASSPSIGGNYGYTF. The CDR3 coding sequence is TGCGCCAGCAGCCCCAGCATCGGAGGGAACTATGGCTACACCTTC.

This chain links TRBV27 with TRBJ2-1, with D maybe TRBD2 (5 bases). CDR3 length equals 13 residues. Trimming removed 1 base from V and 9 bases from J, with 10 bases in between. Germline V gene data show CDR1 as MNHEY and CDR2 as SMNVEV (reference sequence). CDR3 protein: CASSLFGVPEQFF. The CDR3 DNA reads TGTGCCAGCAGTTTATTCGGGGTGCCTGAGCAGTTCTTC.

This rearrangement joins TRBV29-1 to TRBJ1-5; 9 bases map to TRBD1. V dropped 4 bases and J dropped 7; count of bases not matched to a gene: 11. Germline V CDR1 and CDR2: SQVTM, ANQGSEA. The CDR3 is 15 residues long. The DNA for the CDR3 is TGCAGCGTTGCTGTGGGACAGGGTAAGGAACAGCCCCAGCATTTT. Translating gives CSVAVGQGKEQPQHF.

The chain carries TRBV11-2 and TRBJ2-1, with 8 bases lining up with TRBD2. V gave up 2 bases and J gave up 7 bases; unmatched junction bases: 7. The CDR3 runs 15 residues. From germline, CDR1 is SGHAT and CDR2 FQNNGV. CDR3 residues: CASSLTSTGGNEQFF. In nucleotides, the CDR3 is TGTGCCAGCAGCTTAACGTCGACGGGGGGGAATGAGCAGTTCTTC.

The CDR3 coding sequence is TGCGCCAGCAGTTGGGTCAGGGGTGAAAAACTGTTTTTT. Translated: CASSWVRGEKLFF. The chain couples TRBV4-1 to TRBJ1-4, with D perhaps matching TRBD1 (6 bases). Trimming removed 6 bases at V and 7 bases at J, with 12 bases between. This CDR3 is built from 13 residues. Germline CDR1 MGHRA, CDR2 YSYEKL.

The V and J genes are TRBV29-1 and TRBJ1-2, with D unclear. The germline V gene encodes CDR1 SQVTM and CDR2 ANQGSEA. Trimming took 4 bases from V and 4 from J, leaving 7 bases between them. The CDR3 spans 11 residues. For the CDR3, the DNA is TGCAGCGTTGTTACTACCTATGGCTACACCTTC. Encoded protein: CSVVTTYGYTF. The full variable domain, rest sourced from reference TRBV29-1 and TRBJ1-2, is SAVISQKPSRDICQRGTSLTIQCQVDSQVTMMFWYRQQPGQSLTLIATANQGSEATYESGFVIDKFPISRPNLTFSTLTVSNMSPEDSSIYLCSVVTTYGYTFGSGTRLTVV.

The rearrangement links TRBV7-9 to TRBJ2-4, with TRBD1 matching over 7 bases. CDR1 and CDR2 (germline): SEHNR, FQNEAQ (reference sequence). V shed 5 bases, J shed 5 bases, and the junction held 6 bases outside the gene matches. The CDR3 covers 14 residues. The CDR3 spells CASSKDQGENIQYF. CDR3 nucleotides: TGTGCCAGCAGCAAGGACCAGGGGGAAAACATTCAGTACTTC.

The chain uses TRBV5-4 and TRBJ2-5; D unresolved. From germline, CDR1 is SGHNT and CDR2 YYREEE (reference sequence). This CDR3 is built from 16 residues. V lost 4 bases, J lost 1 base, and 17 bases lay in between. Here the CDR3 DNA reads TGTGCCAGCAGCCCCGCGGAGCCCGACCCCCAAGAGACCCAGTACTTC. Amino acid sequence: CASSPAEPDPQETQYF.

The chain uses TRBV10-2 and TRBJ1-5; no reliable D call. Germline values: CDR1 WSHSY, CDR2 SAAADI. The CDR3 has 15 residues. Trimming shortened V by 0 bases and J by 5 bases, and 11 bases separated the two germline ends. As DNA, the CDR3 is TGCGCCAGCAGTGAGTCGTCCTACCTTTATCAGCCCCAGCATTTT. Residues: CASSESSYLYQPQHF.

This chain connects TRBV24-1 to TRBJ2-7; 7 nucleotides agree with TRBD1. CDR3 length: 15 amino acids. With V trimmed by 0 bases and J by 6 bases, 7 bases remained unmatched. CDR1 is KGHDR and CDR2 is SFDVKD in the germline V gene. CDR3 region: CATSDLGQAIGEQYF. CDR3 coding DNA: TGTGCCACCAGTGATTTGGGACAGGCTATCGGCGAGCAGTACTTC.

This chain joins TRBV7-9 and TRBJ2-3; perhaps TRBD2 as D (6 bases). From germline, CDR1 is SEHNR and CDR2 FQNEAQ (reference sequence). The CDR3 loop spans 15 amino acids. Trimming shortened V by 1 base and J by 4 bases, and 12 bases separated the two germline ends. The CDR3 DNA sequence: TGTGCCAGCAGCTTAGGACTAGTTATCCCAGATACGCAGTATTTT. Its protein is CASSLGLVIPDTQYF. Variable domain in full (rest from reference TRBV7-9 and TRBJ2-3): DTGVSQNPRHKITKRGQNVTFRCDPISEHNRLYWYRQTLGQGPEFLTYFQNEAQLEKSRLLSDRFSAERPKGSFSTLEIQRTEQGDSAMYLCASSLGLVIPDTQYFGPGTRLTVL.

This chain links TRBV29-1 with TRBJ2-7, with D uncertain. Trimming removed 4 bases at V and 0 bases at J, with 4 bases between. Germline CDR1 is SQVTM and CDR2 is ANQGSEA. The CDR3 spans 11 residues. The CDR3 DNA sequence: TGCAGCGTTGGGAGCTCCTACGAGCAGTACTTC. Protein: CSVGSSYEQYF.

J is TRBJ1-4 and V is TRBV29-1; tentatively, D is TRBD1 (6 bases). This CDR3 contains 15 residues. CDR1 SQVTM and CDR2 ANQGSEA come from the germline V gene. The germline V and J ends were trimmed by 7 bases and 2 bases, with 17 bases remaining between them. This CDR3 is CSGPGQILTNEKLFF. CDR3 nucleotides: TGCAGCGGCCCGGGACAAATTTTGACTAATGAAAAACTGTTTTTT.

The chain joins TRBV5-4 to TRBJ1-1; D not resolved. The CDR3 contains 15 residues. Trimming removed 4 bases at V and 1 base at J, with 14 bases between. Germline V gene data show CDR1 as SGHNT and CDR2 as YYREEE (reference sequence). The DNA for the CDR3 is TGTGCCAGCAGCCGACCCTCCACGGGGAACACTGAAGCTTTCTTT. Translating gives CASSRPSTGNTEAFF.

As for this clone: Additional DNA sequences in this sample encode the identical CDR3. The CDR3 is CASSSYYEQYF. The CDR3 nucleotides are TGTGCCAGCAGTTCCTACTACGAGCAGTACTTC. J is TRBJ2-7 and V is TRBV27; D gene ambiguous. CDR3 size: 11 residues. V dropped 4 bases and J dropped 3 bases, with 4 bases sitting between them. Per germline, CDR1 MNHEY and CDR2 SMNVEV (reference sequence).

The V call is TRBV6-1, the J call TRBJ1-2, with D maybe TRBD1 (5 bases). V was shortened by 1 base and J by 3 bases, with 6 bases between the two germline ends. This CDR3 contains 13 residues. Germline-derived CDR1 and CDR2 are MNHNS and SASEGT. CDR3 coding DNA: TGTGCCAGCAGTGAAGGGGGCTACTATGGCTACACCTTC. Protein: CASSEGGYYGYTF.

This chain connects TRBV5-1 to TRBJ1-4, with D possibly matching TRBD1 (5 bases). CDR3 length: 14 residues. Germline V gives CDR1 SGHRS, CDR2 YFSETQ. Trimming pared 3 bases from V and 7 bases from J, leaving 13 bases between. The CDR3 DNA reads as TGCGCCAGCAGCTGGGGGGGAACGGGTGAAAAACTGTTTTTT. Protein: CASSWGGTGEKLFF.

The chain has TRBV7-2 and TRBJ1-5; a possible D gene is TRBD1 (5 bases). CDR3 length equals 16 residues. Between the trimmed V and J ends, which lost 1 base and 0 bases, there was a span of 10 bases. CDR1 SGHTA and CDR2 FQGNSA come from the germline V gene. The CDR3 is CASSLVGGYSNQPQHF. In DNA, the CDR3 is TGTGCCAGCAGCTTAGTCGGGGGTTATAGCAATCAGCCCCAGCATTTT.

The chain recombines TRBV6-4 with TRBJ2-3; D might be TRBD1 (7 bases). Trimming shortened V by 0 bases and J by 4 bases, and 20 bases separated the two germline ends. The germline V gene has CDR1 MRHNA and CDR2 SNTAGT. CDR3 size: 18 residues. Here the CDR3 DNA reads TGTGCCAGCAGTGACTCGATCGGGAGACAGGGTTACGCAGATACGCAGTATTTT. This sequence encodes CASSDSIGRQGYADTQYF.

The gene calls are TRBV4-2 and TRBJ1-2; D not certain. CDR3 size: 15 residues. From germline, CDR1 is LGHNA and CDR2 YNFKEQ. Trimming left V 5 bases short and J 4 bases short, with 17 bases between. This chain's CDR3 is CASSTLAWSGYGYTF. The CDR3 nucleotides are TGTGCCAGCAGCACGTTAGCGTGGAGTGGCTATGGCTACACCTTC.

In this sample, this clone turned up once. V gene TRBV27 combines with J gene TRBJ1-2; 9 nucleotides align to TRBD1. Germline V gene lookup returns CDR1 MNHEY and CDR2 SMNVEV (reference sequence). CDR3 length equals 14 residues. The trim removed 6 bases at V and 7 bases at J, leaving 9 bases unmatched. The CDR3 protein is CASSREQGARGYTF. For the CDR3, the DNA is TGTGCCAGCAGCAGAGAACAGGGGGCTCGTGGCTACACCTTC.